Presented here are 2 T cell receptor beta chains from one specimen sequenced in a study of blood T cell repertoires in COVID-19. Using immunoSEQ multiplex PCR, the repertoire was profiled, and TCRdb retains in-frame clones only, with some absent. This sample has 300,000 to 350,000 clones, with roughly 89% found just once. Material: PBMCs or T cells enriched from blood (not recorded which). All receptors come from a woman between 18 and 30 years old with acute COVID-19.

The J gene is TRBJ1-6, the V gene TRBV5-8, with unresolved D. The CDR3 runs 13 residues. V gave up 0 bases and J gave up 9 bases, with 7 bases separating them. Germline loops: CDR1 SGHTS, CDR2 YDEGEE. The CDR3 DNA reads as TGTGCCAGCAGCTTGGAGGCAGGTTCACCCCTCCACTTT. Encoded protein: CASSLEAGSPLHF.

V and J are TRBV30 and TRBJ2-5, with a tentative D call TRBD1 (6 bases). V was trimmed by 0 bases and J by 1 base, leaving 9 bases between them. Per germline, CDR1 GTSNPN and CDR2 SVGIG (reference sequence). This CDR3 is built from 14 residues. CDR3 in DNA: TGTGCCTGGAGTGTGGGGGCGGTCCAAGAGACCCAGTACTTC. This encodes CAWSVGAVQETQYF.